This T cell receptor (beta chain) is drawn from a study of T cell responses to AZD1222 COVID-19 vaccine. Study observations and caveats: At study baseline, merely five or six AZD1222 recipients were seropositive. Nearly half of spike-specific TCRs reportedly go after variant regions that carry no mutations. Repertoires were obtained solely post-peak T cell response. Clonal diversity was possibly underestimated, and the donors were mostly white British, with more females.

Concerning this clone: No antigen is known for it.

The CDR3 has 16 amino acids. Looked up from germline, CDR1 is SGDLS and CDR2 is YYNGEE. V shed 1 base and J 3 bases; nucleotides not matched to a gene: 6. Using immunoSEQ multiplex PCR, the repertoire was profiled, and TCRdb retains in-frame clones only, with some absent. Of about 140,000 clones listed, around 88% are singletons. The sample here was peripheral blood, taken on day 0 of AZD1222 vaccination. This TCR derives from an adult in good health. The V call is TRBV9, the J call TRBJ2-2, with 7 bases matching TRBD1. CDR3 sequence: CASSVNPTGDTGELFF. Here the CDR3 DNA reads TGTGCCAGCAGCGTAAATCCTACAGGGGACACCGGGGAGCTGTTTTTT.